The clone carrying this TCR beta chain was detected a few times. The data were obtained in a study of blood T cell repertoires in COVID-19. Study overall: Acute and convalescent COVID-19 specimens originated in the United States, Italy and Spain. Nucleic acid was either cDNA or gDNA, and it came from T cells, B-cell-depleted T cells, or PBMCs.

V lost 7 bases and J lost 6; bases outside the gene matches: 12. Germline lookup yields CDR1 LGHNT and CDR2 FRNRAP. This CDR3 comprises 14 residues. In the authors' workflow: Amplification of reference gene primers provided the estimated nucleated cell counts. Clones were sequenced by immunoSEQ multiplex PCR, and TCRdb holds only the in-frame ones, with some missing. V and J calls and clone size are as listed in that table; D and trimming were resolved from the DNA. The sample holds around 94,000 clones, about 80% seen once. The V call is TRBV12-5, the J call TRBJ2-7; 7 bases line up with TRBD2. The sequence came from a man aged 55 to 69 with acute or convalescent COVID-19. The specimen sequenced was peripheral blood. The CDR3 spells CASEPPRPGGEQYF. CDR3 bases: TGTGCTAGTGAGCCGCCGCGACCGGGAGGCGAGCAGTACTTC.